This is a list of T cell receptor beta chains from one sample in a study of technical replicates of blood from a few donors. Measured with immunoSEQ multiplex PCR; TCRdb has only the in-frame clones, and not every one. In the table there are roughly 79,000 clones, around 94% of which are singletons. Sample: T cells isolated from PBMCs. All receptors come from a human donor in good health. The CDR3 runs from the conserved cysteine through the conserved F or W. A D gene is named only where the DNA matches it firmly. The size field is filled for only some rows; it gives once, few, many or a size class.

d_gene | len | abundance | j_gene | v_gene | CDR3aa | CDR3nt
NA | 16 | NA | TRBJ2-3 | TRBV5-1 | CASSLKWAFRTDTQYF | TGCGCCAGCAGCTTGAAATGGGCCTTTCGCACAGATACGCAGTATTTT
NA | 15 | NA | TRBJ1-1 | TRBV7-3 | CASSLEQGLGTEAFF | TGTGCCAGCAGCTTAGAACAGGGTCTGGGCACTGAAGCTTTCTTT
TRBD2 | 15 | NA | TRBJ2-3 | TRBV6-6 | CASSQAGPGTDTQYF | TGTGCCAGCAGTCAAGCGGGACCAGGCACAGATACGCAGTATTTT
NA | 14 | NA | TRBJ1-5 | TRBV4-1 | CASSARQNNQPQHF | TGCGCCAGCAGCGCCCGACAGAATAATCAGCCCCAGCATTTT
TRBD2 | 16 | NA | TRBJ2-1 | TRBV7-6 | CASSWNSGEWGNEQFF | TGTGCCAGCAGCTGGAATAGCGGGGAGTGGGGCAATGAGCAGTTCTTC
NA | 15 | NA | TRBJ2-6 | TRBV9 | CASSAKTSGANVLTF | TGTGCCAGCAGCGCCAAAACTTCTGGGGCCAACGTCCTGACTTTC
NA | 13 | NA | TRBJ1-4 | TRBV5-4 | CASSRSTNEKLFF | TGTGCCAGCAGCCGGTCAACTAATGAAAAACTGTTTTTT
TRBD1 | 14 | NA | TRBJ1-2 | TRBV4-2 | CASTSGGGNYGYTF | TGTGCCAGCACTTCAGGGGGCGGGAACTATGGCTACACCTTC
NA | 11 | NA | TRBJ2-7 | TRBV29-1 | CSALDGYEQYF | TGCAGCGCCCTAGACGGCTACGAGCAGTACTTC
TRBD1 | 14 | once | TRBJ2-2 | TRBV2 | CASLDRGRSGELFF | TGTGCCAGCTTGGACAGGGGAAGATCCGGGGAGCTGTTTTTT
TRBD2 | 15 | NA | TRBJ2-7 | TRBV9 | CASSVGRETTYEQYF | TGTGCCAGCAGCGTAGGGCGGGAGACGACCTACGAGCAGTACTTC
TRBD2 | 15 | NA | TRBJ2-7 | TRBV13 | CASSLGVQRDNEQYF | TGTGCCAGCAGCTTAGGTGTTCAGCGGGATAACGAGCAGTACTTC
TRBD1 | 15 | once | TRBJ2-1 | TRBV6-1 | CASSEGQGSANEQFF | TGTGCCAGCAGTGAAGGACAGGGATCAGCCAATGAGCAGTTCTTC
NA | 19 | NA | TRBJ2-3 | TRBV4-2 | CASSQSPLLLGPSTDTQYF | TGTGCCAGCAGCCAATCCCCCCTATTACTAGGACCTAGCACAGATACGCAGTATTTT
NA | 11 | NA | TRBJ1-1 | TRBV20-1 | CSLRYDGKAFF | TGCAGTCTTCGCTATGACGGGAAAGCTTTCTTT
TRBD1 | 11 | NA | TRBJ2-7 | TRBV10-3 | CAISPGGEQYF | TGTGCCATCAGCCCAGGGGGTGAGCAGTACTTC
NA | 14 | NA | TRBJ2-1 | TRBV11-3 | CASSLGASYNEQFF | TGTGCCAGCAGCTTAGGGGCCTCCTACAATGAGCAGTTCTTC
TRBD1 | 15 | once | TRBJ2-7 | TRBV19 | CASSPTGVNSYEQYF | TGTGCCAGTAGTCCGACAGGGGTCAACTCCTACGAGCAGTACTTC
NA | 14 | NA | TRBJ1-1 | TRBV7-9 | CASSPSEGSAEAFF | TGTGCCAGCAGCCCTTCGGAGGGTTCGGCTGAAGCTTTCTTT
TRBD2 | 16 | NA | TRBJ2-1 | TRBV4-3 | CASSQRLAEGMNEQFF | TGCGCCAGCAGCCAGAGACTAGCGGAAGGCATGAATGAGCAGTTCTTC
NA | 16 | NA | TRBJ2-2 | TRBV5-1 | CASSPRESGDTGELFF | TGCGCCAGCAGCCCGAGAGAATCGGGAGACACCGGGGAGCTGTTTTTT
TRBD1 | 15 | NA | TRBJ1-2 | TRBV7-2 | CASSTSGTDNYGYTF | TGTGCCAGCAGCACTTCCGGGACAGATAACTATGGCTACACCTTC
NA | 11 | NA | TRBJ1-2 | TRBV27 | CASRTGIYYTF | TGTGCCAGCAGGACAGGTATCTACTACACCTTC
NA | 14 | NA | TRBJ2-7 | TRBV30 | CAWSVGMLTYEQYF | TGTGCCTGGAGTGTCGGGATGCTAACCTACGAGCAGTACTTC
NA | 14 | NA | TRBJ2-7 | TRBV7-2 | CASSLVEGPYEQYF | TGTGCCAGCAGCTTAGTGGAGGGTCCCTACGAGCAGTACTTC
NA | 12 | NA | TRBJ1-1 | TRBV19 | CASSIHNTEAFF | TGTGCCAGTAGTATACATAACACTGAAGCTTTCTTT
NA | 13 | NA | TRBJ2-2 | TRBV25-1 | CASSESPGLQLFF | TGTGCCAGCAGTGAATCCCCGGGACTGCAGCTGTTTTTT
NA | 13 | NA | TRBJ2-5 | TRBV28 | CASSLPLRETQYF | TGTGCCAGCAGTTTACCACTAAGGGAGACCCAGTACTTC
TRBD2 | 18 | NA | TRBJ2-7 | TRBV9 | CASSVGPSGGDQSYEQYF | TGTGCCAGCAGCGTAGGGCCTAGCGGCGGGGACCAGTCCTACGAGCAGTACTTC
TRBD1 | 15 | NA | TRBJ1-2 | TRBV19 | CASSITDRGFYGYTF | TGTGCCAGTAGTATCACAGACAGGGGCTTCTATGGCTACACCTTC
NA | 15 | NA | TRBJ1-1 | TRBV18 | CASSTRTEPNTEAFF | TGTGCCAGCTCAACTAGGACAGAACCGAACACTGAAGCTTTCTTT
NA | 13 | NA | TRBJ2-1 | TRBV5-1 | CASSLAPDNEQFF | TGCGCCAGCAGCTTAGCGCCCGACAATGAGCAGTTCTTC
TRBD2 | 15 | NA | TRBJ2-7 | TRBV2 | CASKVTSGSFYEQYF | TGTGCCAGCAAAGTGACTAGCGGGAGTTTCTACGAGCAGTACTTC
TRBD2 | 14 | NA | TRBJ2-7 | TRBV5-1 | CASSFSGETYEQYF | TGCGCCAGCAGCTTTAGCGGGGAAACTTACGAGCAGTACTTC
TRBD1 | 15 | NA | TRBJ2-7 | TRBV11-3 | CASSPGQGGAYEQYF | TGTGCCAGCAGCCCCGGACAGGGGGGCGCCTACGAGCAGTACTTC
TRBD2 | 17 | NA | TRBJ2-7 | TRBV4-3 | CASSQDWEGLAVYEQYF | TGCGCCAGCAGCCAAGATTGGGAGGGCTTGGCGGTCTACGAGCAGTACTTC
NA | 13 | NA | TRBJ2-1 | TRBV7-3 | CASSSPTVNEQFF | TGTGCCAGCAGCTCCCCTACTGTCAATGAGCAGTTCTTC
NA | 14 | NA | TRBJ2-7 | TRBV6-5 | CASNPGLAPYEQYF | TGTGCCAGCAATCCGGGACTGGCACCCTACGAGCAGTACTTC
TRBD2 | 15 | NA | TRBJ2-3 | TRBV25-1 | CASSPLAGGTDTQYF | TGTGCCAGCAGTCCCCTAGCGGGGGGCACAGATACGCAGTATTTT
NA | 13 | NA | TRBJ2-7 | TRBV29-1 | CSASAGQIYEQYF | TGCAGCGCTAGTGCGGGACAGATTTACGAGCAGTACTTC
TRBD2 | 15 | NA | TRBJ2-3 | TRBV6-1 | CASTLAGGSTDTQYF | TGTGCCAGCACACTAGCGGGAGGGTCAACAGATACGCAGTATTTT
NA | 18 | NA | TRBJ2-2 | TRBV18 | CASSPNGWLTIHPGELFF | TGTGCCAGCTCACCCAACGGCTGGTTAACTATCCACCCCGGGGAGCTGTTTTTT
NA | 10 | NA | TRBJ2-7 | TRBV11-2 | CASSLREQYF | TGTGCCAGCAGCTTACGGGAGCAGTACTTC
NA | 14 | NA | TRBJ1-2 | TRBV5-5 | CASSPLRVGYGYTF | TGTGCCAGCAGCCCCTTGAGGGTAGGCTATGGCTACACCTTC
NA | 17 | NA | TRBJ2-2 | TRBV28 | CASSSSLQGANTGELFF | TGTGCCAGCAGTTCCTCTTTACAGGGCGCGAACACCGGGGAGCTGTTTTTT
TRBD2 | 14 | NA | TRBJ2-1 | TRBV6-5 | CASSYISGSNEQFF | TGTGCCAGCAGTTACATTAGCGGGAGCAATGAGCAGTTCTTC
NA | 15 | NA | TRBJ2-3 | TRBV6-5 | CASRESQGPPDTQYF | TGTGCCAGCAGGGAGTCACAGGGTCCCCCAGATACGCAGTATTTT
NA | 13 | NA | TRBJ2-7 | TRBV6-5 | CASSYSRENEQYF | TGTGCCAGCAGTTACTCCCGGGAAAACGAGCAGTACTTC
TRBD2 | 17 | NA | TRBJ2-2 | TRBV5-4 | CASSASGTSGSTGELFF | TGTGCCAGCAGCGCGTCCGGGACTAGCGGGAGCACCGGGGAGCTGTTTTTT
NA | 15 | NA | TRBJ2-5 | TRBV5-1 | CASSLGGSYRETQYF | TGCGCCAGCAGCTTGGGTGGGAGTTACCGGGAGACCCAGTACTTC
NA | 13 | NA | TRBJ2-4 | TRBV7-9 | CASSLGTRNIQYF | TGTGCCAGCAGCTTAGGCACCAGAAACATTCAGTACTTC
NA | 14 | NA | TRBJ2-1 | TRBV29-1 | CSVERGTAYNEQFF | TGCAGCGTTGAACGTGGGACTGCTTACAATGAGCAGTTCTTC
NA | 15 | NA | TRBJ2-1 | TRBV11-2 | CASSLTIGIFNEQFF | TGTGCCAGCAGCTTGACGATCGGGATTTTCAATGAGCAGTTCTTC
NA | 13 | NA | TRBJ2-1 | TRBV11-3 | CASSFAGYNEQFF | TGTGCCAGCAGCTTCGCGGGGTACAATGAGCAGTTCTTC
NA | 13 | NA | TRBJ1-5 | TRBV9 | CASSVSVYQPQHF | TGTGCCAGCAGCGTATCAGTTTATCAGCCCCAGCATTTT
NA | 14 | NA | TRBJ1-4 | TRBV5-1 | CASSLDYRVEKLFF | TGCGCCAGCAGCTTGGACTACAGGGTCGAAAAACTGTTTTTT
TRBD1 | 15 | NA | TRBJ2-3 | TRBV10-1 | CASSDGRGLTDTQYF | TGCGCCAGCAGTGATGGCAGGGGGCTTACAGATACGCAGTATTTT
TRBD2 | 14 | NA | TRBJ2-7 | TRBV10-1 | CARGTSGRYYEQYF | TGCGCCAGGGGGACTAGCGGGAGGTACTACGAGCAGTACTTC
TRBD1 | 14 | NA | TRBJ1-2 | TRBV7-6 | CASSLGTGDYGYTF | TGTGCCAGCAGCTTAGGGACAGGGGACTATGGCTACACCTTC
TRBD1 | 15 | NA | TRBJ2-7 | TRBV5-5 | CASSSGTGDSYEQYF | TGTGCCAGCAGCTCCGGGACAGGGGACTCCTACGAGCAGTACTTC